The 16 T cell receptor beta chains below come from one sample, sequenced in a study of blood T cell repertoires in COVID-19. Clones were read by immunoSEQ multiplex PCR, and TCRdb kept only the in-frame ones, dropping some. The top ten clones hold more than 25% of a sample with 60,000 to 75,000 clones, 70% to 80% of them seen once. Sequencing input: peripheral blood. Receptor source: a man between 60 and 70 years old with active or convalescent COVID-19.

The genes are TRBV28 and TRBJ2-5; 9 bases match TRBD2. The V gene's germline CDR1 is MDHEN and CDR2 SYDVKM. The trim removed 6 bases at V and 1 base at J, leaving 3 bases unmatched. There are 14 residues in the CDR3. CDR3 DNA: TGTGCCAGCAGCCGACTAGCGGCCCAAGAGACCCAGTACTTC. Protein: CASSRLAAQETQYF.

This chain uses TRBV6-2 or TRBV6-3 with TRBJ1-5; unclear D gene. The length of the CDR3 is 14 residues. V lost 2 bases to trimming and J lost 6 bases, with 11 bases between them. CDR1 is MNHEY and CDR2 is SVGEGT in the germline V gene. The CDR3 nucleotides are TGTGCCAGCAGTTACCCTATAGAGGGTCAGCCCCAGCATTTT. Translating it yields CASSYPIEGQPQHF.

This rearrangement joins TRBV11-2 to TRBJ1-6, with D tentatively TRBD1 (5 bases). The V gene's germline CDR1 is SGHAT and CDR2 FQNNGV. Trimming shortened V by 5 bases and J by 7 bases, and 24 bases separated the two germline ends. This CDR3 is built from 18 residues. The CDR3 nucleotides read TGTGCCAGCAGCCACCGCACAGGACGAACTACACGAAATTCACCCCTCCACTTT. As protein: CASSHRTGRTTRNSPLHF.

This chain connects TRBV28 to TRBJ1-6; 8 bases match TRBD1. Germline V gene sequence: CDR1 MDHEN, CDR2 SYDVKM. The CDR3 has 17 amino acids. Trimming took 5 bases from V and 0 from J; bases not matched to a gene: 6. The CDR3 sequence is CASSPRTGSSYNSPLHF. DNA for the CDR3: TGTGCCAGCAGTCCCAGGACAGGGAGCTCCTATAATTCACCCCTCCACTTT.

The chain links TRBV18 to TRBJ2-7, with a possible D match to TRBD2 (5 bases). The germline CDR1 and CDR2 sequences are KGHSH and LQKENI. V dropped 5 bases and J dropped 2 bases, with 13 bases sitting between them. The CDR3 covers 14 residues. The CDR3 bases are TGTGCCAGCTCATCCACGTGGGAGCCCTACGAGCAGTACTTC. It is translated as CASSSTWEPYEQYF. Together with reference TRBV18 and TRBJ2-7, the CDR3 gives the full variable domain: NAGVMQNPRHLVRRRGQEARLRCSPMKGHSHVYWYRQLPEEGLKFMVYLQKENIIDESGMPKERFSAEFPKEGPSILRIQQVVRGDSAAYFCASSSTWEPYEQYFGPGTRLTVT.

The chain uses TRBV7-9 and TRBJ1-3; TRBD1 is a possible D gene (5 bases). Looked up from germline, CDR1 is SEHNR and CDR2 is FQNEAQ (reference sequence). The CDR3 is 14 residues long. The ends were cut back, 0 bases at V and 2 bases at J, with 5 bases in the middle. CDR3 bases: TGTGCCAGCAGCTTAGCAGGGGCTGGAAACACCATATATTTT. Translated, it gives CASSLAGAGNTIYF.

The V gene is TRBV7-2, the J gene TRBJ1-5; possible D gene TRBD1, 6 bases. V was shortened by 5 bases and J by 6 bases, with 14 bases between the two germline ends. Germline V gene sequence: CDR1 SGHTA, CDR2 FQGNSA. CDR3 length: 14 amino acids. Here the CDR3 DNA reads TGTGCCAGCAGCCAATCTAGGGGGGGTCAGCCCCAGCATTTT. It is translated as CASSQSRGGQPQHF.

The V and J genes are TRBV6-2 or TRBV6-3 and TRBJ1-1; tentatively, D is TRBD1 (5 bases). Per germline, CDR1 MNHEY and CDR2 SVGEGT. Trimming removed 5 bases at V and 5 bases at J, with 9 bases between. This CDR3 spans 12 amino acids. In DNA, the CDR3 is TGTGCCAGCAGTACCAGGGTTACTGAAGCTTTCTTT. It encodes CASSTRVTEAFF.

The CDR3 here is CASTEDRPRQETQYF. The CDR3 DNA is TGTGCCAGCACAGAGGACAGGCCCCGCCAAGAGACCCAGTACTTC. The chain carries TRBV2 and TRBJ2-5; 7 nucleotides match TRBD1. Unmatched junction bases numbered 9, after V lost 7 bases and J lost 1 base. Germline V gene data show CDR1 as SNHLY and CDR2 as FYNNEI. CDR3 length: 15 amino acids.

The rearrangement joins TRBV3-1 (or the pseudogene TRBV3-2) to TRBJ1-2; 7 bases match TRBD1. The CDR3 has 13 residues. The ends lost 3 bases at V and 8 bases at J; junction bases unmatched: 6. The germline V gene has CDR1 LGHDT and CDR2 YNNKEL (reference sequence). As DNA, the CDR3 is TGTGCCAGCAGCCATGGGCAGGGGGACGGCTACACCTTC. Protein sequence: CASSHGQGDGYTF.

Concerning this clone itself: Compared with germline, one end of the junction differs, possibly owing to a read error. The V and J genes are TRBV11-3 and TRBJ1-3; D is uncertain. The CDR3 sequence is 14 residues long. In germline, CDR1 is SGHNT, CDR2 YENEEA. CDR3 amino acids: CASSLEGTGNTIYF. The CDR3 DNA is TGTGCCAGCAGCCTAGAGGGCACTGGAAACACCATATATTTT.

By sample fraction, this clone is medium-sized (0.01 to 0.1%). The gene calls are TRBV6-5 and TRBJ2-1; D possibly corresponds to TRBD2 (6 bases). V gave up 4 bases and J gave up 6 bases, with 7 bases separating them. This CDR3 region has 12 residues. Germline V lookup: CDR1 MNHEY, CDR2 SVGAGI. CDR3 protein: CASSFSGNEQFF. CDR3 DNA sequence: TGTGCCAGCAGTTTTAGCGGCAATGAGCAGTTCTTC.

This clone was recorded many times. The chain couples TRBV23-1 to TRBJ1-6; tentative D call: TRBD1 (6 bases). TRBV23-1 belongs to the ORF category, with a function that is uncertain. There are 13 residues in the CDR3. Trimming shortened V by 3 bases and J by 7 bases, and 7 bases separated the two germline ends. CDR3 DNA: TGCGCCAGCAGTCATACAGGGAATTCACCCCTCCACTTT. This encodes CASSHTGNSPLHF.

The CDR3 region is CSVEGQGYGYTF. DNA for the CDR3: TGCAGCGTTGAGGGACAGGGATATGGCTACACCTTC. The rearrangement joins TRBV29-1 to TRBJ1-2; 9 bases are shared with TRBD1. CDR3 size: 12 residues. In germline, CDR1 is SQVTM, CDR2 ANQGSEA. With V trimmed by 3 bases and J by 5 bases, 1 base remained unmatched.

The chain carries TRBV7-2 and TRBJ2-3; 8 bases fit TRBD2. CDR3 length equals 16 residues. The V segment lost 1 base and the J segment 2 bases; nucleotides outside the gene matches: 5. Germline V gives CDR1 SGHTA, CDR2 FQGNSA. The chain's CDR3 is CASSLDPRGATDTQYF. DNA of the CDR3: TGTGCCAGCAGCTTAGATCCGCGGGGGGCCACAGATACGCAGTATTTT.

The rearrangement joins TRBV5-1 to TRBJ2-3, with 11 bases aligning to TRBD2. The V segment lost 3 bases and the J segment 8 bases; nucleotides outside the gene matches: 11. This CDR3 spans 16 amino acids. Germline lookup yields CDR1 SGHRS and CDR2 YFSETQ. Here the CDR3 DNA reads TGCGCCAGCAGCTACGTAGCGGGGGGGCCTGCTAGTACGCAGTATTTT. Its translation: CASSYVAGGPASTQYF.